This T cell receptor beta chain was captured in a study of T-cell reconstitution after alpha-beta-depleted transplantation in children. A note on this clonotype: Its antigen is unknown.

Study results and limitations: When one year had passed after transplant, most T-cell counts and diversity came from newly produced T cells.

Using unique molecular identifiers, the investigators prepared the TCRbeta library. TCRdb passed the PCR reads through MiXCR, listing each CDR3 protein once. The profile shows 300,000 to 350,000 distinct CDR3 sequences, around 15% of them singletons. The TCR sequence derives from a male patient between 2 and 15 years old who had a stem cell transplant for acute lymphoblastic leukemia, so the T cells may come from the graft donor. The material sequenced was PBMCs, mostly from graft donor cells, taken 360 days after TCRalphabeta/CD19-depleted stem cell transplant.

This chain's CDR3 is CASSLGQNYSPLHF. DNA for the CDR3: TGTGCCAGCAGCTTGGGGCAGAACTATTCACCCCTCCACTTT. The chain recombines TRBV5-6 with TRBJ1-6; D is uncertain. Per germline, CDR1 SGHDT and CDR2 YYEEEE. The CDR3 consists of 14 residues. V lost 0 bases and J lost 8, with 9 bases in between.